These 12 T cell receptor beta chains share one sample of origin, sequenced in a study of T cell repertoires in cytomegalovirus infection. Their antigen targets remain unknown. TCRdb recomputed calls from the reads with MiXCR, one row per CDR3 protein. Of roughly 990,000 distinct CDR3 sequences listed, around 30% are singletons. Sequencing used cultured CD8+ T cells from PBMCs, obtained from culture after CMV antigen stimulation. Receptors were obtained from a human donor in good health (CMV status not recorded). Some clones in this sample may be carry-over from other donors' samples.

The gene calls are TRBV10-3 and TRBJ2-7, with D tentatively TRBD1 or TRBD2 (5 bases each). Trimming stripped 0 bases from V and 7 bases from J, with 13 bases between. The V gene's germline CDR1 is ENHRY and CDR2 SYGVKD. The CDR3 contains 14 residues. DNA of the CDR3: TGTGCCATCAGTGAGTCAGGGTCAGGGAGAGAGCAGTACTTC. Its protein is CAISESGSGREQYF.

This clonotype was found a few times. V usage is TRBV7-9 and J usage is TRBJ1-2; no reliable D call. V lost 5 bases and J lost 1, with 20 bases in between. This CDR3 has 17 amino acids. Germline V lookup: CDR1 SEHNR, CDR2 FQNEAQ (reference sequence). The chain's CDR3 is CASSPPGEYLVNYGYTF. CDR3 DNA: TGTGCCAGCAGCCCCCCCGGGGAGTACCTAGTTAACTATGGCTACACCTTC.

The chain joins TRBV24-1 to TRBJ2-2; the match to TRBD1 covers 8 bases. The germline V gene has CDR1 KGHDR and CDR2 SFDVKD. There are 13 residues in the CDR3. The junction had 3 bases not matched to a gene; V was cut back by 12 bases and J by 1 base. CDR3 nucleotides: TGTGCCGCTGGACAGGGGAACACCGGGGAGCTGTTTTTT. It specifies CAAGQGNTGELFF.

This clonotype was seen many times. V gene TRBV7-8 combines with J gene TRBJ1-1; no clear D. Germline CDR1 reads SGHVS; CDR2 reads FQNEAQ. The CDR3 is 14 amino acids. Trimming removed 4 bases from V and 0 bases from J, with 9 bases in between. The CDR3 is CASSSYTMNTEAFF. The CDR3 coding sequence is TGTGCCAGCAGCTCTTATACGATGAACACTGAAGCTTTCTTT.

This clonotype was observed at least ten times. The J gene is TRBJ1-5, the V gene TRBV7-2; D remains ambiguous. The CDR3 runs to 14 residues. Trimming took off 1 base at V and 7 bases at J, with 11 bases between the two ends. Germline CDR1 SGHTA, CDR2 FQGNSA. CDR3 protein: CASSLGGPLQPQHF. The CDR3 DNA reads as TGTGCCAGCAGCTTAGGAGGCCCTTTACAGCCCCAGCATTTT.

This clonotype was detected a few times. This rearrangement joins TRBV29-1 to TRBJ2-2; D is perhaps TRBD1 or TRBD2 (5 bases each). Trimming stripped 4 bases from V and 4 bases from J, with 13 bases between. The CDR3 runs to 14 residues. The germline V gene encodes CDR1 SQVTM and CDR2 ANQGSEA. CDR3 sequence (DNA): TGCAGCGTTGCCTCTACTGGGGGCACCGGGGAGCTGTTTTTT. Its translation: CSVASTGGTGELFF.

The chain couples TRBV27 to TRBJ1-6; D gene uncertain. CDR1 and CDR2 (germline): MNHEY, SMNVEV (reference sequence). Trimming shortened V by 4 bases and J by 8 bases, and 12 bases separated the two germline ends. This CDR3 comprises 14 residues. The CDR3 coding sequence is TGTGCCAGCAGTTGGGGAGCACAGCATTCACCCCTCCACTTT. Protein product: CASSWGAQHSPLHF.

This clonotype has at least ten counts. V is TRBV7-2 and J is TRBJ2-6; the D gene is possibly TRBD1 (6 bases). With 2 bases removed from V and 0 bases from J, the gap between germline ends came to 14 bases. The CDR3 has 18 amino acids. Germline V gives CDR1 SGHTA, CDR2 FQGNSA. As DNA, the CDR3 is TGTGCCAGCAGCTTAAAGCTGACAGGTTCCTCTGGGGCCAACGTCCTGACTTTC. Its protein is CASSLKLTGSSGANVLTF. Drawing the rest from reference TRBV7-2 and TRBJ2-6, the complete variable domain is GAGVSQSPSNKVTEKGKDVELRCDPISGHTALYWYRQSLGQGLEFLIYFQGNSAPDKSGLPSDRFSAERTGGSVSTLTIQRTQQEDSAVYLCASSLKLTGSSGANVLTFGAGSRLTVL.

This clonotype was counted at least ten times. CDR3 loop: CASSFKVLQATNEKLFF. For the CDR3, the DNA is TGTGCCAGCAGTTTTAAAGTACTACAGGCAACTAATGAAAAACTGTTTTTT. This sequence joins TRBV12-3 or TRBV12-4 and TRBJ1-4, with a weak D call TRBD1 (5 bases). V dropped 3 bases and J dropped 0 bases, with 14 bases sitting between them. The CDR3 sequence is 17 residues long.

The chain employs TRBV24-1 and TRBJ2-5; D is ambiguous. Per the germline V gene, CDR1 is KGHDR and CDR2 is SFDVKD. The CDR3 loop spans 16 amino acids. Trimming took 4 bases from V and 1 from J, leaving 15 bases between them. The CDR3 DNA is TGTGCCACCAGTGACCTCCTGGAAGGCCCCCAAGAGACCCAGTACTTC. Its translation is CATSDLLEGPQETQYF.

The chain combines TRBV10-3 with TRBJ2-5; 7 bases align to TRBD2. The CDR3 is 15 amino acids. The junction had 4 bases not matched to a gene; V was cut back by 0 bases and J by 3 bases. Germline CDR1 and CDR2: ENHRY and SYGVKD. CDR3 in DNA: TGTGCCATCAGTGAGTCGCCTAGCGGTAAAGAGACCCAGTACTTC. Protein: CAISESPSGKETQYF.

The DNA for the CDR3 is TGTGCCAGCAGCGATGAAGGCGGGGGGTCTAACTATGGCTACACCTTC. Translation gives CASSDEGGGSNYGYTF. The rearrangement joins TRBV13 to TRBJ1-2; possibly TRBD1 for D (5 bases). V was cut by 5 bases and J by 0 bases, with 16 bases left in between. The length of the CDR3 is 16 residues. Germline V gene sequence: CDR1 PRHDT, CDR2 FYEKMQ (reference sequence). The full variable domain, rest sourced from reference TRBV13 and TRBJ1-2, is AAGVIQSPRHLIKEKRETATLKCYPIPRHDTVYWYQQGPGQDPQFLISFYEKMQSDKGSIPDRFSAQQFSDYHSELNMSSLELGDSALYFCASSDEGGGSNYGYTFGSGTRLTVV.